These T cell receptor beta chains were read from a single sample in a study of PD-L1 blockade in urothelial cancer. The method was immunoSEQ multiplex PCR; TCRdb's version includes in-frame clones alone and lacks a portion of them. The table has 25,000 to 30,000 clones, less than 90% seen once. The sequencing here drew on PBMCs, taken around atezolizumab (anti-PD-L1) treatment. The receptors originated from a man between 65 and 85 years old with urothelial cancer. CDR3s include the opening cysteine and the closing phenylalanine or tryptophan. The order of the fields is CDR3 DNA, CDR3 protein, V gene, J gene, D gene, clone size. A D gene is named only where the DNA matches it firmly. The size of a clone is reported for some rows only, either as once, few or many, or as a class for expanded clones.

cdr3_nt: TGTGCCAGCAGTCCCCGAGGAGGGGTCAGCGGCTACACCTTC; cdr3_aa: CASSPRGGVSGYTF; v_call: TRBV6-6; j_call: TRBJ1-2; d_call: -; clone_size: -
cdr3_nt: TGTGCCAGCAGTTTCCGCCTAGCCGCGCAGTACTTC; cdr3_aa: CASSFRLAAQYF; v_call: TRBV28; j_call: TRBJ2-7; d_call: -; clone_size: -
cdr3_nt: TGTGCCAGCAGTGAAGGTTCGGGGGTAGCTGAAAAACTGTTTTTT; cdr3_aa: CASSEGSGVAEKLFF; v_call: TRBV2; j_call: TRBJ1-4; d_call: -; clone_size: -
cdr3_nt: TGCGCCAGCAGCCGGACAGGGCAGTACACCGGGGAGCTGTTTTTT; cdr3_aa: CASSRTGQYTGELFF; v_call: TRBV5-1; j_call: TRBJ2-2; d_call: TRBD1; clone_size: -
cdr3_nt: TGCGCCAGCAGCCAAGGTCGGCAGGCCTTCTATGGCTACACCTTC; cdr3_aa: CASSQGRQAFYGYTF; v_call: TRBV4-1; j_call: TRBJ1-2; d_call: -; clone_size: -
cdr3_nt: TGTGCCAGCAGTCAACAGCATAGCAATCAGCCCCAGCATTTT; cdr3_aa: CASSQQHSNQPQHF; v_call: TRBV6-5; j_call: TRBJ1-5; d_call: -; clone_size: once
cdr3_nt: TGTGCCAGTAGTATAGGGAGGGGTCCATCCAACGAGCAGTACTTC; cdr3_aa: CASSIGRGPSNEQYF; v_call: TRBV19; j_call: TRBJ2-7; d_call: -; clone_size: -
cdr3_nt: TGTGCCAGCAGCATAGCGGGGAACACAGATACGCAGTATTTT; cdr3_aa: CASSIAGNTDTQYF; v_call: TRBV6-1; j_call: TRBJ2-3; d_call: TRBD2; clone_size: -
cdr3_nt: TGTGCCAGTAGCCAACAGGGGGCGGACGGCTACACCTTC; cdr3_aa: CASSQQGADGYTF; v_call: TRBV19; j_call: TRBJ1-2; d_call: TRBD1; clone_size: -
cdr3_nt: TGTGCCAGCAGGGCCGGAACCACAGATACGCAGTATTTT; cdr3_aa: CASRAGTTDTQYF; v_call: TRBV19; j_call: TRBJ2-3; d_call: -; clone_size: -
cdr3_nt: TGTGCCAGCAGCTTTGGAGCCTCAGATACGCAGTATTTT; cdr3_aa: CASSFGASDTQYF; v_call: TRBV7-3; j_call: TRBJ2-3; d_call: -; clone_size: -
cdr3_nt: TGTGCCAGCAGCTCGGGGGAAGGGACGGGTAACACAGATACGCAGTATTTT; cdr3_aa: CASSSGEGTGNTDTQYF; v_call: TRBV11-3; j_call: TRBJ2-3; d_call: -; clone_size: -
cdr3_nt: TGTGCCACCAGCAGATATACACAGGGGGCAGATACGCAGTATTTT; cdr3_aa: CATSRYTQGADTQYF; v_call: TRBV15; j_call: TRBJ2-3; d_call: TRBD1; clone_size: -
cdr3_nt: TGTGCCAGCAGTTTAGGGAACAGGGCGGAGACCCAGTACTTC; cdr3_aa: CASSLGNRAETQYF; v_call: TRBV27; j_call: TRBJ2-5; d_call: -; clone_size: once
cdr3_nt: TGCAGCGTTGAAGGTAGAGGAGATACGCAGTATTTT; cdr3_aa: CSVEGRGDTQYF; v_call: TRBV29-1; j_call: TRBJ2-3; d_call: -; clone_size: -
cdr3_nt: TGCGCCAGCAGCCAAGATATACAGACAGGACCCGCGAGGAGCTCACCCCTCCACTTT; cdr3_aa: CASSQDIQTGPARSSPLHF; v_call: TRBV4-3; j_call: TRBJ1-6; d_call: -; clone_size: -
cdr3_nt: TGTGCCTGGAGTCAGGGCAGATCTTACTCCCTTGGCACAGATACGCAGTATTTT; cdr3_aa: CAWSQGRSYSLGTDTQYF; v_call: TRBV30; j_call: TRBJ2-3; d_call: -; clone_size: -
cdr3_nt: TGTGCCAGCAGTGCACAGGGGGCGCGGAATCAGCCCCAGCATTTT; cdr3_aa: CASSAQGARNQPQHF; v_call: TRBV6-1; j_call: TRBJ1-5; d_call: TRBD1; clone_size: -
cdr3_nt: TGCGCCAGCAGCGAATCCGGGACTAGACAGGAAAAACTGTTTTTT; cdr3_aa: CASSESGTRQEKLFF; v_call: TRBV5-1; j_call: TRBJ1-4; d_call: -; clone_size: -
cdr3_nt: TGTGCCAGCAGTTCCCTAGCTAGGGAGCAGTTCTTC; cdr3_aa: CASSSLAREQFF; v_call: TRBV28; j_call: TRBJ2-1; d_call: -; clone_size: -
cdr3_nt: TGTGCCAGCAGTGTCAGCGGGTACAATGAGCAGTTCTTC; cdr3_aa: CASSVSGYNEQFF; v_call: TRBV6-4; j_call: TRBJ2-1; d_call: -; clone_size: -
cdr3_nt: TGTGCCACCCATGGGCGGGGGCGAGATACGCAGTATTTT; cdr3_aa: CATHGRGRDTQYF; v_call: TRBV7-2; j_call: TRBJ2-3; d_call: -; clone_size: -
cdr3_nt: TGTGCCAGCAGCCAAGCTCTCCCAGCGGACTACGAGCAGTACTTC; cdr3_aa: CASSQALPADYEQYF; v_call: TRBV4-2; j_call: TRBJ2-7; d_call: -; clone_size: once
cdr3_nt: TGTGCCAGCAGCTATACAGGGGGCACTGAAGCTTTCTTT; cdr3_aa: CASSYTGGTEAFF; v_call: TRBV5-6; j_call: TRBJ1-1; d_call: TRBD1; clone_size: once
cdr3_nt: TGTGCCAGCAGTGCGACCGGGACAGGGATCCATGAGCAGTTCTTC; cdr3_aa: CASSATGTGIHEQFF; v_call: TRBV6-6; j_call: TRBJ2-1; d_call: TRBD1; clone_size: few
cdr3_nt: TGTGCCAGCAGTCAGGGTTATCAGCCCCAGCATTTT; cdr3_aa: CASSQGYQPQHF; v_call: TRBV25-1; j_call: TRBJ1-5; d_call: -; clone_size: -
cdr3_nt: TGTGCCAGCAGCCCCGGACAGCGCTACGAGCAGTACTTC; cdr3_aa: CASSPGQRYEQYF; v_call: TRBV7-2; j_call: TRBJ2-7; d_call: -; clone_size: -